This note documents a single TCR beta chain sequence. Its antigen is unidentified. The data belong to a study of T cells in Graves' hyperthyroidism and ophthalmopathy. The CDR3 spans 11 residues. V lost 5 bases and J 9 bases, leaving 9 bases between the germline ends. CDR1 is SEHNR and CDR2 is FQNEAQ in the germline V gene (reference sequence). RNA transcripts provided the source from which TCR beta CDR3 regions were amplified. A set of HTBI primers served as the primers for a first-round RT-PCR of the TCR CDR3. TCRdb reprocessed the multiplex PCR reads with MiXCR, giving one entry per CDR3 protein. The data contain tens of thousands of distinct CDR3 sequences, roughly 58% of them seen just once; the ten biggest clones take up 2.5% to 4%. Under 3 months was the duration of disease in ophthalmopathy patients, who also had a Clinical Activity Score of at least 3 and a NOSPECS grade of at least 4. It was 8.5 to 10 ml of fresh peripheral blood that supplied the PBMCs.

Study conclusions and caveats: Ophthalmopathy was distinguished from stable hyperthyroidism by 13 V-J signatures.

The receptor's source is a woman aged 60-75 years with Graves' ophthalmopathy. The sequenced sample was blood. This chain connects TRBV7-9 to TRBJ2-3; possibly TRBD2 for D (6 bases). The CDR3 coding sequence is TGTGCCAGCAGCCGGGGGAGAACGCAGTATTTT. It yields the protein CASSRGRTQYF.